The T cell receptor (beta chain) described here comes from a study of human T cells and chemical hapten exposure (dated by TCRdb to the early 2020s). Regarding the complete study: Libraries were pooled for sequencing, and per-sample TCR yields varied mainly because of small differences in library volumes within the pool. In alopecia patients, the study followed how the peripheral blood TCR repertoire changed in vivo over primary and secondary sensitization to diphenylcyclopropenone (DPC), a hapten. From each blood RNA sample, both TCR alpha and TCR beta chains were sequenced. What the research found in general, with its limitations: The number of TCRs above 1 in 1000 frequency did not change with DPC sensitization; there was no evidence of global repertoire structure alterations. Repeated subsampling changed both the strength of the expansion versus patch-test correlation and the threshold at which that correlation became significant.

At the junction V is shortened by 1 base and J by 2 bases, with 9 bases in between. Its CDR3 holds 14 amino acids, cysteine through phenylalanine. Solely the CDR3 DNA is kept, with 42 bases framed from the first base. Reading the germline V gene (reference sequence) gives CDR1 SGHNT and CDR2 YYREEE. The library came from RACE. Sequencing instrument: NextSeq 500. During library preparation, unique molecular identifiers were attached to individual cDNA molecules so that TCRs could be counted in a quantitative, reproducible way. Per the original workflow: The median number of TCRs per sample was roughly 94,000, ranging from about 20,000 to 750,000. V, J and CDR3 annotation of the TCR reads was carried out using the Decombinator software suite. Every sample was subsampled to the same number of TCRs (28,000) for the PS versus PT1 abundance plots. Expanded TCRs were defined as absent before sensitization and observed at least eight times at the 2-week time point. TCRdb took the public reads, trimmed them with fastp at Q25, ran MiXCR for clone calling and kept in-frame beta chains. Each record represents a unique CDR3 protein, reported with the most common genes and DNA among its rows. TCRdb assigned the V and J calls; the authors' analysis was not used. The sample table shows 43,000 or so distinct CDR3 sequences, and roughly 4.5% are seen once. 1.5% to 2% of the sample is held by the ten biggest clonotypes.

Worth noting for this clonotype: Its specific antigen is unknown. No quality values exist for individual bases; no much larger clone is one base distant.

The sample's time point label, in plain terms: healthy volunteer bleed at 2 weeks. Total RNA was isolated from unfractionated whole blood collected in Tempus Blood RNA tubes. About five healthy volunteers acted as controls for TCR sequencing and had blood drawn at day 0, 2 weeks and 6 weeks. This TCR derives from a female donor in good health. Some clones in this sample may be carry-over from other donors' samples. The chain is made from TRBV5-4 and TRBJ1-1; TRBD1 is a possible D gene, resting on 5 matching bases. Input material: whole blood. The encoded CDR3 is CASSLNGGNTEAFF. The DNA sequence is as follows: TGTGCCAGCAGCTTGAATGGGGGTAACACTGAAGCTTTCTTT.